A single sample is the source of the 3 T cell receptor beta chains below, sequenced in a study of blood T cell repertoires in COVID-19. Clones were sequenced by immunoSEQ multiplex PCR, and TCRdb holds only the in-frame ones, with some missing. This table has 150,000 to 180,000 clones, 70% to 85% appearing once. The sample taken for sequencing was peripheral blood. These receptors were obtained from a man in his fifties or sixties with COVID-19, enrolled during active disease.

V usage is TRBV7-6 and J usage is TRBJ1-4; perhaps TRBD1 as D (5 bases). There are 15 residues in the CDR3. CDR1 SGHVS and CDR2 FNYEAQ come from the germline V gene. V shed 5 bases and J shed 8 bases, with 18 bases lying between them. The DNA for the CDR3 is TGTGCCAGCAGCCAACAATCGCCCGGGGGGGAAAAACTGTTTTTT. The encoded protein is CASSQQSPGGEKLFF.

This clone was counted only a few times. The chain is built from TRBV7-9 and TRBJ2-2, with D uncertain. Germline CDR1 is SEHNR and CDR2 is FQNEAQ (reference sequence). The CDR3 consists of 15 residues. Trimming left V 3 bases short and J 6 bases short, with 14 bases between. Here the CDR3 reads CASSFIAIPAGELFF. The CDR3 DNA reads TGTGCCAGCAGCTTTATCGCGATTCCTGCCGGGGAGCTGTTTTTT.

This chain joins TRBV28 and TRBJ2-7; perhaps TRBD2 as D (5 bases). This CDR3 region has 13 residues. Trimming removed 4 bases from V and 4 bases from J, with 11 bases in between. The germline gives CDR1 MDHEN, CDR2 SYDVKM. The CDR3 nucleotides are TGTGCCAGCAGTTCGAGGGATGTATACGAGCAGTACTTC. Protein product: CASSSRDVYEQYF.